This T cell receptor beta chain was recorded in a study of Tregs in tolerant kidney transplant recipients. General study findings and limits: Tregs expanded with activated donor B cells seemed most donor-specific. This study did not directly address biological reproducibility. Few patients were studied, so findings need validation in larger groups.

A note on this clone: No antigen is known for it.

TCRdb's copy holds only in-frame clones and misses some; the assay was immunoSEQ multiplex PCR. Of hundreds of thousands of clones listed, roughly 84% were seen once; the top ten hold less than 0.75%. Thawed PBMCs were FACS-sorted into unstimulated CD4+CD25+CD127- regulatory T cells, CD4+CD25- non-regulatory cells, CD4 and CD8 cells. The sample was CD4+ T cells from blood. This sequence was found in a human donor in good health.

The CDR3 DNA is TGCGCCAGCAGCTTGGCCCTTGGGACGTTGAACACTGAAGCTTTCTTT. The encoded protein is CASSLALGTLNTEAFF. V and J are TRBV5-1 and TRBJ1-1, with a possible D match to TRBD1 (5 bases). This CDR3 comprises 16 residues. Trimming took 0 bases from V and 0 from J, leaving 12 bases between them. Germline CDR1 and CDR2: SGHRS and YFSETQ.